The clone carrying this TCR beta chain was seen at least ten times. This sample was taken from a study of T cells in Graves' hyperthyroidism and ophthalmopathy. This CDR3 comprises 13 residues. Trimming took off 2 bases at V and 1 base at J, with 8 bases between the two ends. Per the germline V gene, CDR1 is SQVTM and CDR2 is ANQGSEA. Amplification of TCR beta CDR3 regions was performed using RNA transcripts as template. Using the HTBI primer set, a first-round RT-PCR was run on the TCR CDR3. TCRdb recomputed calls from the multiplex PCR reads with MiXCR, one row per CDR3 protein. The sample holds about half a million distinct CDR3 sequences, under 25% seen once. The PBMCs were taken from around 9.1 ml of fresh peripheral blood.

This sequence was found in a young man with Graves' hyperthyroidism. The sample consisted of blood. The rearrangement uses TRBV29-1 and TRBJ1-1; perhaps TRBD1 as D (5 bases). The chain's CDR3 is CSVEMGQNTEAFF. CDR3 in DNA: TGCAGCGTTGAAATGGGGCAGAACACTGAAGCTTTCTTT.